Listed here are 30 T cell receptor beta chains from one sample, sequenced in a study of cytomegalovirus exposure and HLA in healthy donors. Using immunoSEQ multiplex PCR, the repertoire was profiled, and TCRdb retains in-frame clones only, with some absent. Of 260,000 or so clones listed, less than 95% are singletons. Sequenced: PBMCs. These receptors were obtained from a woman between 25 and 40 years old in good health and CMV-seronegative.

The chain recombines TRBV2 with TRBJ1-2, with D perhaps TRBD1 (6 bases). This CDR3 spans 13 amino acids. The germline gives CDR1 SNHLY, CDR2 FYNNEI. V was pared by 4 bases and J by 4 bases, with 10 bases between. In nucleotides, the CDR3 is TGTGCCAGCAGTGCGGACAGTAGCTATGGCTACACCTTC. Protein product: CASSADSSYGYTF. The variable domain in full, completed from reference TRBV2 and TRBJ1-2, reads EPEVTQTPSHQVTQMGQEVILRCVPISNHLYFYWYRQILGQKVEFLVSFYNNEISEKSEIFDDQFSVERPDGSNFTLKIRSTKLEDSAMYFCASSADSSYGYTFGSGTRLTVV.

This sequence joins TRBV28 and TRBJ2-5; 10 positions agree with TRBD1. V lost 4 bases, J lost 5 bases, and 7 bases stayed unmatched. Germline values: CDR1 MDHEN, CDR2 SYDVKM. CDR3 size: 15 residues. The CDR3 sequence is CASSSRDRGWETQYF. As DNA, the CDR3 is TGTGCCAGCAGTTCTCGGGACAGGGGTTGGGAGACCCAGTACTTC.

The gene calls are TRBV4-1 and TRBJ2-7, with D hard to call. Trimming left V 0 bases short and J 5 bases short, with 8 bases between. Germline loops: CDR1 MGHRA, CDR2 YSYEKL. The CDR3 extends over 13 amino acids. CDR3 sequence reads: CASSQEWGNEQYF. The CDR3 coding sequence is TGCGCCAGCAGCCAAGAGTGGGGTAACGAGCAGTACTTC.

V and J are TRBV6-1 and TRBJ2-7; D gene ambiguous. Germline assignment: CDR1 MNHNS and CDR2 SASEGT. The germline V and J ends were trimmed by 3 bases and 2 bases, with 17 bases remaining between them. This CDR3 spans 16 amino acids. The CDR3 is CASSEHRGLSAYEQYF. DNA for the CDR3: TGTGCCAGCAGTGAGCATCGTGGCCTGAGCGCCTACGAGCAGTACTTC.

This clone has only one observation. The chain links TRBV2 to TRBJ2-1; tentative D call: TRBD2 (6 bases). V dropped 2 bases and J dropped 5 bases, with 13 bases sitting between them. Germline V gene lookup returns CDR1 SNHLY and CDR2 FYNNEI. The CDR3 is 15 amino acids. The CDR3 coding sequence is TGTGCCAGCAGTGAAATCCTCACTAGCCACAATGAGCAGTTCTTC. Residues: CASSEILTSHNEQFF.

The gene calls are TRBV29-1 and TRBJ2-1; the match to TRBD1 covers 7 bases. The CDR3 loop spans 12 amino acids. Germline trimming cut 7 bases from V and 3 bases from J; bases unmatched to any gene: 3. Germline-derived CDR1 and CDR2 are SQVTM and ANQGSEA. The CDR3 sequence is CSGNRGYNEQFF. In DNA form, the CDR3 reads TGCAGCGGTAACAGGGGCTACAATGAGCAGTTCTTC.

Regarding this clone: A read error may account for a junction end that differs from germline. The CDR3 sequence is CASSPLTVEETQYF. The CDR3 DNA reads as TGTGCCAGCTCCCCACTGACAGTCGAAGAGACCCAGTACTTC. V usage is TRBV18 and J usage is TRBJ2-5, with D possibly matching TRBD1 (5 bases). This CDR3 is built from 14 residues. Germline V CDR1 and CDR2: KGHSH, LQKENI.

This chain links TRBV6-1 with TRBJ1-1; D might be TRBD1 (6 bases). V was pared by 2 bases and J by 6 bases, with 13 bases between. CDR3 length: 14 amino acids. Germline V gene lookup returns CDR1 MNHNS and CDR2 SASEGT. The CDR3 DNA is TGTGCCAGCAGTGAACTTAGGGGGTCGGCTGAAGCTTTCTTT. The encoded protein is CASSELRGSAEAFF.

In nucleotides, the CDR3 is TGTGCCAGCAGCCCGTTGACAGATTCCTACAATGAGCAGTTCTTC. It specifies CASSPLTDSYNEQFF. The chain is built from TRBV28 and TRBJ2-1; a weak D match, TRBD1 (5 bases). The ends were cut back, 6 bases at V and 1 base at J, with 13 bases in the middle. In germline, CDR1 is MDHEN, CDR2 SYDVKM. This CDR3 has 15 residues.

Written as DNA, the CDR3 is TGTGCCAGCCTGGGGGGGGCGTCTGGGGCCAACGTCCTGACTTTC. Translated: CASLGGASGANVLTF. V is TRBV28 and J is TRBJ2-6; D perhaps matches TRBD2 (7 bases). Per germline, CDR1 MDHEN and CDR2 SYDVKM. This CDR3 region has 15 residues. Deletions cut 8 bases from V and 1 base from J, with 12 bases between.

This clone has a single count. The CDR3 region is CASSELLGSGNTIYF. The CDR3 DNA sequence: TGTGCCAGCAGTGAGCTCTTAGGCTCTGGAAACACCATATATTTT. J is TRBJ1-3 and V is TRBV28; no clear D. The CDR3 consists of 15 residues. The V end lost 5 bases, the J end lost 0 bases, and 11 bases lay between the germline ends. Germline V gene sequence: CDR1 MDHEN, CDR2 SYDVKM.

The CDR3 region is CASSLVYGGETQYF. As DNA, the CDR3 is TGTGCCAGCAGCTTAGTCTATGGGGGCGAGACCCAGTACTTC. This sequence joins TRBV11-2 and TRBJ2-5; a weak D match, TRBD1 (6 bases). The CDR3 covers 14 residues. Germline lookup yields CDR1 SGHAT and CDR2 FQNNGV. Trimming removed 1 base from V and 5 bases from J, with 11 bases in between.

This sequence joins TRBV28 and TRBJ2-5, with 8 positions matching TRBD2. The germline CDR1 and CDR2 sequences are MDHEN and SYDVKM. Losses at the gene ends were 6 bases for V and 2 bases for J; bases not matched to a gene: 8. CDR3 length: 15 amino acids. For the CDR3, the DNA is TGTGCCAGCAGCTCCCAATTAGCGGGACAAGAGACCCAGTACTTC. Encoded protein: CASSSQLAGQETQYF.

Here the CDR3 reads CASSATGDTQYF. The CDR3, as DNA: TGTGCCAGCTCAGCGACGGGGGATACGCAGTATTTT. The chain carries TRBV18 and TRBJ2-3, with D possibly being TRBD2 (5 bases). Germline CDR1 is KGHSH and CDR2 is LQKENI. Between the trimmed V and J ends, which lost 5 bases and 6 bases, there was a span of 9 bases. The CDR3 has 12 residues.

The chain joins TRBV7-2 to TRBJ2-1, with 8 bases matching TRBD2. There are 16 residues in the CDR3. CDR1 is SGHTA, CDR2 FQGNSA, per germline. The junction had 15 bases not matched to a gene; V was cut back by 5 bases and J by 9 bases. CDR3 loop: CASSPSVGAGVAEQFF. The CDR3, as DNA: TGTGCCAGCAGCCCGTCCGTGGGAGCGGGAGTCGCTGAGCAGTTCTTC.

V is TRBV19 and J is TRBJ2-3; 10 bases align to TRBD2. CDR3 length: 15 amino acids. CDR1 is LNHDA, CDR2 SQIVND, per germline (reference sequence). Trimming removed 7 bases from V and 4 bases from J; junction bases left unmatched: 8. The CDR3 sequence is CASTLGTSAADTQYF. In DNA, the CDR3 is TGTGCCAGTACCCTCGGGACTAGCGCAGCAGATACGCAGTATTTT.

The chain uses TRBV30 and TRBJ1-2; D ambiguous. This CDR3 comprises 14 residues. V lost 1 base and J lost 8, with 17 bases in between. Per the germline V gene, CDR1 is GTSNPN and CDR2 is SVGIG (reference sequence). The CDR3, as DNA: TGTGCCTGGAGTGCCGGGGTGGGGTCTCGGGGCTACACCTTC. Its protein product is CAWSAGVGSRGYTF.

The rearrangement joins TRBV7-9 to TRBJ1-5, with TRBD1 identical over 7 bases. The CDR3 is 14 amino acids. J was trimmed by 5 bases and V by 2 bases; bases with no gene match: 3. Germline V lookup: CDR1 SEHNR, CDR2 FQNEAQ (reference sequence). The CDR3, as DNA: TGTGCCAGCAGCTTACAGGGGGGCGATCAGCCCCAGCATTTT. Protein sequence: CASSLQGGDQPQHF.

The chain joins TRBV30 to TRBJ1-1, with 8 bases aligning to TRBD1. The CDR3 extends over 13 amino acids. V lost 5 bases and J lost 4; bases outside the gene matches: 6. The germline V gene encodes CDR1 GTSNPN and CDR2 SVGIG (reference sequence). The CDR3 protein is CAWAGQGGTEAFF. The DNA of the CDR3 is TGTGCCTGGGCCGGACAGGGCGGCACTGAAGCTTTCTTT. The whole variable domain, remainder taken from reference TRBV30 and TRBJ1-1, is SQTIHQWPATLVQPVGSPLSLECTVEGTSNPNLYWYRQAAGRGLQLLFYSVGIGQISSEVPQNLSASRPQDRQFILSSKKLLLSDSGFYLCAWAGQGGTEAFFGQGTRLTVV.

V and J are TRBV7-9 and TRBJ2-5; D call uncertain. In germline, CDR1 is SEHNR, CDR2 FQNEAQ (reference sequence). CDR3 length: 14 residues. The V gene lost 1 base and the J gene lost 3 bases, with 9 bases spanning the gap. The DNA for the CDR3 is TGTGCCAGCAGCTTAGTCAACGCGGAAGAGACCCAGTACTTC. Translated, it gives CASSLVNAEETQYF.

This clone was picked up many times. V gene TRBV5-6 combines with J gene TRBJ1-3; D call uncertain. Trimming left V 2 bases short and J 7 bases short, with 4 bases between. The CDR3 is 11 amino acids. Germline CDR1 SGHDT, CDR2 YYEEEE. As DNA, the CDR3 is TGTGCCAGCAGCTTATCGAACACCATATATTTT. As protein: CASSLSNTIYF.

The chain couples TRBV27 to TRBJ2-2; 10 bases fit TRBD2. This CDR3 has 23 amino acids. Germline lookup yields CDR1 MNHEY and CDR2 SMNVEV (reference sequence). V gave up 2 bases and J gave up 3 bases; unmatched junction bases: 24. This CDR3 is CASSLPIPDPRLAGVTDTGELFF. The CDR3 coding sequence is TGTGCCAGCAGTTTACCTATACCTGACCCACGGCTAGCGGGAGTAACGGACACCGGGGAGCTGTTTTTT.

Note on this clone: The identical CDR3 is also encoded by other nucleotide sequences in the sample. The gene calls are TRBV5-6 and TRBJ2-3; D is possibly TRBD2 (5 bases). Germline CDR1 SGHDT, CDR2 YYEEEE. CDR3 length equals 13 residues. Deletions cut 4 bases from V and 2 bases from J, with 8 bases between. CDR3 sequence (DNA): TGTGCCAGCAGCCCGGGGTCCACAGATACGCAGTATTTT. Its protein product is CASSPGSTDTQYF.

The chain links TRBV6-5 to TRBJ1-1, with 10 bases identical to TRBD1. The CDR3 extends over 14 amino acids. Per germline, CDR1 MNHEY and CDR2 SVGAGI. The V gene end was trimmed by 7 bases and the J gene end by 5 bases; junction bases not matched to a gene: 7. The CDR3 protein is CASMVDRGHTEAFF. CDR3 DNA sequence: TGTGCCAGCATGGTTGACAGGGGGCATACTGAAGCTTTCTTT.

This clone showed up just a few times. This chain links TRBV4-3 with TRBJ2-2, with 12 bases aligning to TRBD2. V shed 1 base, J shed 6 bases, and the junction held 18 bases outside the gene matches. The V gene's germline CDR1 is LGHNA and CDR2 YSLEER. CDR3 size: 21 residues. CDR3 loop: CASSQVPPGLAGGEGAGELFF. The DNA for the CDR3 is TGCGCCAGCAGCCAAGTACCCCCGGGACTAGCGGGTGGTGAAGGTGCCGGGGAGCTGTTTTTT.

This clone was counted a single time. The chain is built from TRBV11-2 and TRBJ2-5; D is undetermined. V was trimmed by 5 bases and J by 1 base, leaving 8 bases between them. This CDR3 is 13 amino acids long. From germline, CDR1 is SGHAT and CDR2 FQNNGV. In DNA, the CDR3 is TGTGCCAGCAGCCCACATATCCAAGAGACCCAGTACTTC. Translation: CASSPHIQETQYF.

J is TRBJ2-7 and V is TRBV5-6, with TRBD2 matching over 8 bases. Germline values: CDR1 SGHDT, CDR2 YYEEEE. Trimming took 2 bases from V and 4 from J; bases not matched to a gene: 11. The length of the CDR3 is 16 residues. The CDR3 bases are TGTGCCAGCAGCTTCGGAGCGGGAGAGGCTTGGTACGAGCAGTACTTC. This translates into CASSFGAGEAWYEQYF.

V and J are TRBV18 and TRBJ2-7; 12 bases agree with TRBD2. The CDR3 consists of 19 residues. The germline gives CDR1 KGHSH, CDR2 LQKENI. V lost 6 bases, J lost 6 bases, and 21 bases stayed unmatched. CDR3 loop: CASSRLAGDALLTRGEQYF. CDR3 sequence (DNA): TGTGCCAGCTCTCGACTAGCGGGAGATGCCCTTCTCACCCGCGGCGAGCAGTACTTC.

The chain joins TRBV2 to TRBJ2-3, with 9 bases identical to TRBD1. CDR3 length equals 15 residues. Germline values: CDR1 SNHLY, CDR2 FYNNEI. With 4 bases clipped from V and 3 bases from J, the junction kept 5 bases outside the gene matches. The CDR3 DNA sequence: TGTGCCAGCAGTGCCACGGGGACAGGGACAGATACGCAGTATTTT. Protein sequence: CASSATGTGTDTQYF.

The chain carries TRBV5-1 and TRBJ2-3, with TRBD2 identical over 11 bases. Germline values: CDR1 SGHRS, CDR2 YFSETQ. The CDR3 loop spans 16 amino acids. V lost 4 bases, J lost 3 bases, and 7 bases stayed unmatched. The CDR3 coding sequence is TGCGCCAGCAGCCAAGGACTAGCGGGTATGACAGATACGCAGTATTTT. Translating it yields CASSQGLAGMTDTQYF.